What follows is one T cell receptor (beta chain) and its context. Its binding antigen is unknown. No much larger clonotype is one base removed from it; base qualities were not supplied. The data were obtained in a study of human T cells and chemical hapten exposure (dated by TCRdb to the early 2020s). For the wider study: Libraries were pooled for sequencing, and per-sample TCR yields varied mainly because of small differences in library volumes within the pool. In alopecia patients, the study followed how the peripheral blood TCR repertoire changed in vivo over primary and secondary sensitization to diphenylcyclopropenone (DPC), a hapten. From each blood RNA sample, both TCR alpha and TCR beta chains were sequenced.

V is cut by 1 base and J by 3 bases, and the space between the germline ends is 13 bases. The CDR3 sequence holds 15 residues, the cysteine and phenylalanine included. Left in the record is the CDR3 DNA by itself, 45 bases read in frame from the first base. CDR1 and CDR2, looked up from the germline V gene, are SGHDT and YYEEEE. What the research found in general, with its limitations: DPC sensitization did not change the number of TCRs with a frequency above 1 in 1000, and there was no evidence of changes in global repertoire structure. After repeated subsampling, the strength of the expansion versus patch-test correlation and the threshold at which it became significant changed.

Total RNA was extracted from unfractionated whole blood collected in Tempus Blood RNA tubes. Four or five healthy volunteers were used as TCR sequencing controls and were bled at day 0, 2 weeks and 6 weeks. The library was generated by 5' RACE. TCRdb shows the sequencer as Illumina MiSeq. During library preparation, unique molecular identifiers were attached to individual cDNA molecules so that TCRs could be counted quantitatively and reproducibly. Per the authors' processing: Samples had a median of roughly 100,000 TCRs, with a range from roughly 20,000 to 690,600. V, J and CDR3 annotation of the TCR reads was carried out using the Decombinator software suite. For the PS versus PT1 abundance plots, all samples were subsampled to the same number of TCRs (28,000). TCRs were defined as expanded if absent before sensitization and observed at least eight times at the 2-week time point. Through fastp at Q25 and MiXCR, TCRdb rebuilt clones from the public reads, retaining in-frame beta chains. Identical CDR3 protein sequences are pooled into one entry, listed with their most common genes and DNA. TCRdb assigned the V and J calls; the authors' analysis was not used. This sample comprises 81,000 or so distinct CDR3 sequences, 7.7% of them detected only once. Of the sample, under 3% falls within the top ten clones.

This clonotype was obtained from a male donor in good health. Recombination linked TRBV5-6 to TRBJ2-5, with the D gene not confidently named. The nucleotide sequence is given as TGTGCCAGCAGCTTGACAGACGTTATTAAAGAGACCCAGTACTTC. Its protein is CASSLTDVIKETQYF.